This note documents a single TCR beta chain sequence. The antigen is undetermined. This entry is derived from a study of CD8 T cells in ankylosing spondylitis. Study results and limitations: Researchers report that disease-linked clones proved CD8+ and relatively rare in peripheral blood. There was a TCR beta motif, made of several highly homologous variants, that appeared characteristic of ankylosing spondylitis blood. Some of these motif variants have turned up before, in reports on reactive arthritis synovial fluid and blood.

This CDR3 spans 17 amino acids. Losses at the gene ends were 5 bases for V and 4 bases for J; bases not matched to a gene: 10. Per germline, CDR1 MNHEY and CDR2 SMNVEV (reference sequence). Each CDR3 protein is one row after TCRdb ran MiXCR on the 5' RACE reads. In the table there are 270,000 or so distinct CDR3 sequences, 18% of which are singletons. Sequencing was done on a sample of blood, either unsorted or a sorted T cell fraction (not recorded which). This sequence joins TRBV27 and TRBJ2-3; 12 bases fit TRBD2. The sequence was collected from a male donor with ankylosing spondylitis or in good health (not recorded which). This CDR3 reads CASSSRTSGIHSDTQYF. As DNA, the CDR3 is TGTGCCAGCAGTAGCAGGACTAGCGGGATACATTCAGATACGCAGTATTTT.